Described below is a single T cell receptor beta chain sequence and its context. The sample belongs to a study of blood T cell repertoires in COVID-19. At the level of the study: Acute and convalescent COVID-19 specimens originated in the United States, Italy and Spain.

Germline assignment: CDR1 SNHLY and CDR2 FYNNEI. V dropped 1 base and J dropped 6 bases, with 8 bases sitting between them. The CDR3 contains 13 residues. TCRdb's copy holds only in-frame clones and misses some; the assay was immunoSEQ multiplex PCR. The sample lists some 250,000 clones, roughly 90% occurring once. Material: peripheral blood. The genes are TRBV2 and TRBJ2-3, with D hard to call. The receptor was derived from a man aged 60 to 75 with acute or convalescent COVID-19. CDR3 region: CASSEVVSDTQYF. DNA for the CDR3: TGTGCCAGCAGTGAAGTAGTATCCGATACGCAGTATTTT. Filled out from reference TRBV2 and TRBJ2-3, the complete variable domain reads EPEVTQTPSHQVTQMGQEVILRCVPISNHLYFYWYRQILGQKVEFLVSFYNNEISEKSEIFDDQFSVERPDGSNFTLKIRSTKLEDSAMYFCASSEVVSDTQYFGPGTRLTVL.